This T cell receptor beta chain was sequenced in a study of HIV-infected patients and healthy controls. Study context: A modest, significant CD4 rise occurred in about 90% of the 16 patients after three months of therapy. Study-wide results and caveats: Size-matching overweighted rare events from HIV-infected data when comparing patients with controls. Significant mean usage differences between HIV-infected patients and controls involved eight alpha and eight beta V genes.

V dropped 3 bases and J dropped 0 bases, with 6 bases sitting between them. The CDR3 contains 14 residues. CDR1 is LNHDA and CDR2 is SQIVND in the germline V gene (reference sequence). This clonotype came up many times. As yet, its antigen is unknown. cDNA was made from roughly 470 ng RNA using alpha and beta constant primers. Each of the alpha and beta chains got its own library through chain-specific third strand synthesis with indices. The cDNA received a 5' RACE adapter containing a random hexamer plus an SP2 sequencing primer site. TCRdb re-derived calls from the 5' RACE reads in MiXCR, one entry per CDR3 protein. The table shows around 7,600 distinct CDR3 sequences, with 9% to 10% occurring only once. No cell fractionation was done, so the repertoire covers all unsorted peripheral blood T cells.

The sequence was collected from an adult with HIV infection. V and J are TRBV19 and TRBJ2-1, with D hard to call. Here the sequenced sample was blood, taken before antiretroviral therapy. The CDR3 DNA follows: TGTGCCAGTAGTATGTACAGCTCCTACAATGAGCAGTTCTTC. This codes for CASSMYSSYNEQFF.